Following are 25 T cell receptor beta chains from one sample sequenced in a study of neurological immune-mediated disorders. The time point is: technical triplicate 1. TCRdb ran MiXCR on the 5' RACE reads and lists one entry per CDR3 protein. This table has 30,000 to 40,000 distinct CDR3 sequences, roughly 10% appearing once. Sequencing was performed on PBMCs. These receptors were collected from a man in his sixties with HTLV-1-associated myelopathy (HAM/TSP).

This clonotype was seen many times. The gene calls are TRBV25-1 and TRBJ1-4, with TRBD1 identical over 10 bases. Per germline, CDR1 MGHDK and CDR2 SYGVNS. Trimming at V came to 5 bases and at J to 4 bases, leaving 4 bases not matched to a gene. This CDR3 is 15 amino acids long. Written as DNA, the CDR3 is TGTGCCAGCAGTCCCCGGACAGGGGGTAATGAAAAACTGTTTTTT. Translation gives CASSPRTGGNEKLFF.

In this sample, this clonotype turned up many times. The V call is TRBV7-2, the J call TRBJ2-3; D not resolved. The CDR3 loop spans 13 amino acids. Germline V gives CDR1 SGHTA, CDR2 FQGNSA. V lost 6 bases to trimming and J lost 0 bases, with 7 bases between them. The CDR3 spells CASRPASTDTQYF. The CDR3 DNA is TGTGCCAGCAGACCAGCTAGCACAGATACGCAGTATTTT.

This clonotype was counted a few times. The CDR3 region has the DNA TGTGCCAGCAGCCCAGATCGGAGACGCACAGATACGCAGTATTTT. It codes for CASSPDRRRTDTQYF. The chain carries TRBV4-2 and TRBJ2-3, with unresolved D. This CDR3 has 15 amino acids. Germline values: CDR1 LGHNA, CDR2 YNFKEQ. Deletions cut 4 bases from V and 1 base from J, with 12 bases between.

There are many counts of this clonotype. J is TRBJ2-7 and V is TRBV20-1; 14 bases fit TRBD2. The CDR3 loop spans 16 amino acids. With 4 bases clipped from V and 4 bases from J, the junction kept 9 bases outside the gene matches. Germline V gives CDR1 DFQATT, CDR2 SNEGSKA (reference sequence). As DNA, the CDR3 is TGCAGTGCTACAGGGACTAGCGGGAGTGGGGTTTACGAGCAGTACTTC. Amino acid sequence: CSATGTSGSGVYEQYF.

In its sample, this clonotype was seen many times. V usage is TRBV20-1 and J usage is TRBJ1-3; TRBD1 aligns across 8 bases. Germline values: CDR1 DFQATT, CDR2 SNEGSKA (reference sequence). The CDR3 runs 15 residues. The junction had 6 bases not matched to a gene; V was cut back by 1 base and J by 4 bases. The DNA for the CDR3 is TGCAGTGCTAGAGTTCCTCAGGGGGCCGGAAACACCATATATTTT. Protein sequence: CSARVPQGAGNTIYF.

This chain joins TRBV5-4 and TRBJ1-1; no definite D call. V gave up 2 bases and J gave up 3 bases, with 11 bases separating them. CDR1 is SGHNT and CDR2 is YYREEE in the germline V gene (reference sequence). The CDR3 extends over 14 amino acids. The CDR3 region is CASSFDFSDTEAFF. CDR3 DNA sequence: TGTGCCAGCAGCTTTGATTTTTCGGACACTGAAGCTTTCTTT.

This clonotype was detected many times. The J gene is TRBJ2-3, the V gene TRBV5-1; 7 nucleotides line up with TRBD2. Trimming cost V 0 bases and J 0 bases; bases outside gene matches: 4. The CDR3 has 16 amino acids. Germline V gene lookup returns CDR1 SGHRS and CDR2 YFSETQ. As DNA, the CDR3 is TGCGCCAGCAGCTTGGAACCCGGGAGGAGCACAGATACGCAGTATTTT. The encoded protein is CASSLEPGRSTDTQYF.

The gene calls are TRBV18 and TRBJ2-7, with a weak D call TRBD2 (6 bases). This CDR3 is built from 14 residues. From germline, CDR1 is KGHSH and CDR2 LQKENI. The V end was cut by 4 bases, the J end by 5 bases, with 15 bases between. The DNA for the CDR3 is TGTGCCAGCTCACGTATCGGGAGTTGCGACGAGCAGTACTTC. This gives the protein CASSRIGSCDEQYF.

In its sample, this clonotype was seen many times. This sequence joins TRBV6-1 and TRBJ2-5; 13 bases are a match to TRBD2. Losses at the gene ends were 4 bases for V and 4 bases for J; bases not matched to a gene: 6. The germline V gene has CDR1 MNHNS and CDR2 SASEGT. The CDR3 loop spans 16 amino acids. For the CDR3, the DNA is TGTGCCAGCAGTGGGCGGACTAGCGGGAGTCTAGAGACCCAGTACTTC. It is translated as CASSGRTSGSLETQYF.

This clonotype was seen many times. The V and J genes are TRBV5-6 and TRBJ2-7; perhaps TRBD2 as D (5 bases). From germline, CDR1 is SGHDT and CDR2 YYEEEE. This CDR3 spans 14 amino acids. Trimming left V 4 bases short and J 3 bases short, with 14 bases between. This CDR3 is CASSPGRGDYEQYF. The CDR3 nucleotides are TGTGCCAGCAGCCCCGGACGGGGAGACTACGAGCAGTACTTC. Looking up the rest from reference TRBV5-6 and TRBJ2-7 gives the full variable domain: DAGVTQSPTHLIKTRGQQVTLRCSPKSGHDTVSWYQQALGQGPQFIFQYYEEEERQRGNFPDRFSGHQFPNYSSELNVNALLLGDSALYLCASSPGRGDYEQYFGPGTRLTVT.

This clonotype was observed at least ten times. This is likely a read error, given that the CDR3 carries no conserved phenylalanine or tryptophan at its end. It is unclear where the CDR3 begins or ends on the DNA, so no DNA is shown, and the CDR3 is as TCRdb lists it. CDR3 amino acids: CASSPHRQGRSL. The gene calls are TRBV3-1 and TRBJ2-5; TRBD2 is taken as the D call from the table, unchecked against the DNA. Germline V gene sequence: CDR1 LGHDT, CDR2 YNNKEL (reference sequence). The CDR3 has 12 amino acids, counting both end residues.

This clonotype was detected ten times or more. The chain couples TRBV7-9 to TRBJ2-1, with 7 bases lining up with TRBD1. Germline lookup yields CDR1 SEHNR and CDR2 FQNEAQ (reference sequence). Trimming cost V 5 bases and J 6 bases; bases outside gene matches: 10. The CDR3 totals 15 residues. The CDR3 DNA reads TGTGCCAGCAGCCTTACAGGGGACGCCCGCAATGAGCAGTTCTTC. Its protein product is CASSLTGDARNEQFF.

In this sample, this clonotype turned up many times. The chain uses TRBV12-3 or TRBV12-4 and TRBJ2-6; TRBD1 agrees at 7 bases. Germline trimming cut 5 bases from V and 9 bases from J; bases unmatched to any gene: 4. This CDR3 spans 13 amino acids. CDR3 DNA: TGTGCCAGCAGTAGACAGGGCGGCAACGTCCTGACTTTC. This encodes CASSRQGGNVLTF.

There are many counts of this clonotype. The chain couples TRBV5-1 to TRBJ2-1, with 9 bases that match TRBD1. The length of the CDR3 is 23 residues. Trimming removed 3 bases from V and 0 bases from J; junction bases left unmatched: 25. Germline V gene lookup returns CDR1 SGHRS and CDR2 YFSETQ. CDR3 nucleotide sequence: TGCGCCAGCAGCTCCGGGACAGGGATTTTTTACTCAAACACTGGGAGCTCCTACAATGAGCAGTTCTTC. Encoded protein: CASSSGTGIFYSNTGSSYNEQFF.

This clonotype was observed many times. CDR3 sequence (DNA): TGTGCCACCAGTGATGCTCTAGGGCTGGAAGCTTTCTTT. This encodes CATSDALGLEAFF. This chain connects TRBV24-1 to TRBJ1-1; D ambiguous. Deletions cut 3 bases from V and 8 bases from J, with 12 bases between. This CDR3 spans 13 amino acids. Looked up from germline, CDR1 is KGHDR and CDR2 is SFDVKD.

The CDR3 sequence: CASSLAGADNEKLFF. DNA for the CDR3: TGTGCCAGCAGCTTAGCAGGGGCGGATAATGAAAAACTGTTTTTT. J is TRBJ1-4 and V is TRBV7-9; D may be TRBD1 (5 bases). CDR3 length: 15 residues. In germline, CDR1 is SEHNR, CDR2 FQNEAQ (reference sequence). The germline V and J ends were trimmed by 0 bases and 4 bases, with 9 bases remaining between them.

The V gene is TRBV5-1, the J gene TRBJ2-1; 11 bases are shared with TRBD2. Germline V gene sequence: CDR1 SGHRS, CDR2 YFSETQ. The CDR3 loop spans 15 amino acids. The V segment lost 2 bases and the J segment 5 bases; nucleotides outside the gene matches: 3. CDR3 region: CASSLVTSGNNEQFF. CDR3 coding DNA: TGCGCCAGCAGCTTAGTGACTAGCGGGAACAATGAGCAGTTCTTC.

This clonotype has ten or more counts. The chain combines TRBV12-3 or TRBV12-4 with TRBJ1-2; D is perhaps TRBD1 (6 bases). Trimming left V 3 bases short and J 3 bases short, with 11 bases between. The CDR3 is 14 residues long. The CDR3 here is CASSFGGPDYGYTF. Here the CDR3 DNA reads TGTGCCAGCAGTTTCGGGGGCCCGGACTATGGCTACACCTTC.

Many counts were recorded for this clonotype. The chain combines TRBV5-1 with TRBJ1-1; 8 bases fit TRBD1. Germline-derived CDR1 and CDR2 are SGHRS and YFSETQ. The CDR3 has 15 residues. Trimming removed 4 bases from V and 1 base from J; junction bases left unmatched: 6. The CDR3 nucleotides are TGCGCCAGCAGCCCTGGGGACAGGACGAACACTGAAGCTTTCTTT. Residues: CASSPGDRTNTEAFF.

This clonotype has a count of ten or more. The chain uses TRBV6-5 and TRBJ2-1, with D maybe TRBD1 (5 bases). This CDR3 has 14 residues. Trimming stripped 6 bases from V and 2 bases from J, with 11 bases between. The germline V gene has CDR1 MNHEY and CDR2 SVGAGI. The CDR3 spells CASSPTDTYNEQFF. The CDR3 DNA is TGTGCCAGCAGCCCGACAGACACCTACAATGAGCAGTTCTTC.

This clonotype was observed many times. The chain carries TRBV20-1 and TRBJ1-5, with TRBD1 identical over 8 bases. The J segment lost 4 bases and the V segment lost 0 bases, leaving 8 bases of the junction unmatched. From germline, CDR1 is DFQATT and CDR2 SNEGSKA (reference sequence). The CDR3 length is 16 residues. The CDR3 here is CSARDGAGGKNQPQHF. The DNA for the CDR3 is TGCAGTGCTAGAGATGGGGCAGGGGGCAAGAATCAGCCCCAGCATTTT.

Ten or more counts support this clonotype. Germline and junction disagree at one end, which may indicate a read error. This rearrangement joins TRBV20-1 to TRBJ2-1; 8 bases match TRBD2. Germline CDR1 reads DFQATT; CDR2 reads SNEGSKA (reference sequence). The CDR3 has 12 amino acids. The CDR3 protein is CSARGAGDEQFF. CDR3 nucleotide sequence: TGCAGCGCTAGGGGAGCGGGAGATGAGCAGTTCTTC.

V usage is TRBV5-1 and J usage is TRBJ2-1; 7 bases map to TRBD2. From germline, CDR1 is SGHRS and CDR2 YFSETQ. CDR3 size: 18 residues. Trimming removed 8 bases from V and 6 bases from J; junction bases left unmatched: 23. CDR3 sequence: CASSAPWGEGRGGNEQFF. In DNA form, the CDR3 reads TGCGCCAGTTCCGCCCCCTGGGGGGAGGGCCGAGGAGGCAATGAGCAGTTCTTC. Based on the CDR3 plus reference TRBV5-1 and TRBJ2-1, the full variable domain is KAGVTQTPRYLIKTRGQQVTLSCSPISGHRSVSWYQQTPGQGLQFLFEYFSETQRNKGNFPGRFSGRQFSNSRSEMNVSTLELGDSALYLCASSAPWGEGRGGNEQFFGPGTRLTVL.

This clonotype has ten or more counts. This chain connects TRBV5-1 to TRBJ2-5; a weak D match, TRBD2 (6 bases). Trimming took 4 bases from V and 4 from J, leaving 20 bases between them. The CDR3 has 16 residues. Germline V gives CDR1 SGHRS, CDR2 YFSETQ. CDR3 residues: CASSPGGVGGRETQYF. The CDR3 nucleotides read TGCGCCAGCAGCCCGGGTGGAGTAGGAGGGCGAGAGACCCAGTACTTC.

This clonotype was counted many times. The CDR3 sequence is CASSEGAGGDTGELFF. The CDR3 DNA sequence: TGCGCCAGCAGCGAAGGAGCAGGGGGCGACACCGGGGAGCTGTTTTTT. V and J are TRBV5-1 and TRBJ2-2, with 8 bases identical to TRBD1. The CDR3 spans 16 residues. V trimming: 4 bases; J trimming: 3 bases; junction bases outside the gene matches: 8. CDR1 SGHRS and CDR2 YFSETQ come from the germline V gene.